This is a list of T cell receptor beta chains from one sample in a study of cytomegalovirus exposure and HLA in healthy donors. The table came from immunoSEQ multiplex PCR; TCRdb's copy has only in-frame clones and leaves some out. The sample lists 85,000 to 100,000 clones, about 89% occurring once. The sample was PBMCs. Receptor source: a man aged 30-40 years in good health and CMV-seropositive. Each CDR3 is given with its conserved first and last residue. The D gene is left open where the match is weak. Clone size is given for some rows only: seen once, a few or many times, or a class if the clone is expanded.

v_gene	d_gene	j_gene	abundance	CDR3aa	CDR3nt
TRBV19	TRBD1	TRBJ2-7	-	CASSRQGGYEQYF	TGTGCCAGTAGTAGACAGGGGGGGTACGAGCAGTACTTC
TRBV28	TRBD1	TRBJ2-7	-	CASSSPSGTGTYEQYF	TGTGCCAGCAGTTCTCCATCCGGGACAGGTACCTACGAGCAGTACTTC
TRBV7-8	-	TRBJ2-1	-	CASSFDNEQFF	TGTGCCAGCAGCTTCGACAATGAGCAGTTCTTC
TRBV2	-	TRBJ1-1	-	CASSDRGGNTEAFF	TGTGCCAGCAGTGATAGGGGGGGGAACACTGAAGCTTTCTTT
TRBV27	TRBD1	TRBJ2-1	-	CASSLSGQGPYNEQFF	TGTGCCAGCAGTTTATCGGGACAGGGGCCCTACAATGAGCAGTTCTTC
TRBV21-1	-	TRBJ1-5	few	CASSRTGQNFTNQPQHF	TGTGCCAGCAGCAGGACAGGGCAAAATTTTACTAATCAGCCCCAGCATTTT
TRBV29-1	TRBD2	TRBJ2-3	once	CSVEGTSGTIGTQYF	TGCAGCGTTGAGGGAACTAGCGGCACAATAGGTACGCAGTATTTT
TRBV10-3	TRBD2	TRBJ2-5	-	CAISGGSVQETQYF	TGTGCCATCTCGGGCGGGAGTGTCCAAGAGACCCAGTACTTC
TRBV7-2	-	TRBJ2-5	-	CASSLLGVRETQYF	TGTGCCAGCAGCTTATTAGGGGTTCGGGAGACCCAGTACTTC
TRBV5-4	TRBD1	TRBJ2-7	-	CASSLETGSGEQYF	TGTGCCAGCAGTTTGGAGACAGGGTCGGGCGAGCAGTACTTC
TRBV4-1	TRBD2	TRBJ2-5	-	CASSRRGLAGQETQYF	TGCGCCAGCAGCCGCAGGGGACTAGCGGGACAAGAGACCCAGTACTTC
TRBV27	-	TRBJ2-7	once	CASSFYINYEQYF	TGTGCCAGCAGTTTTTACATCAACTACGAGCAGTACTTC
TRBV5-5	-	TRBJ1-1	-	CASSSRDLGMNTEAFF	TGTGCCAGCAGCTCCCGCGACTTGGGTATGAACACTGAAGCTTTCTTT
TRBV5-4	-	TRBJ2-7	-	CASSLVQGPVFGEQYF	TGTGCCAGCAGCTTGGTTCAGGGTCCGGTATTCGGAGAGCAGTACTTC
TRBV9	TRBD2	TRBJ2-3	-	CASSTSGSTDTQYF	TGTGCCAGCAGTACTAGCGGAAGCACAGATACGCAGTATTTT
TRBV29-1	-	TRBJ2-7	-	CSVDEAGGEQYF	TGCAGCGTTGATGAGGCCGGAGGGGAGCAGTACTTC
TRBV5-1	-	TRBJ2-7	once	CASSLADGLDEQYF	TGCGCCAGCAGCTTGGCCGACGGGTTAGACGAGCAGTACTTC